Listed below are T cell receptor beta chains from one sample, sequenced in a study of CD8 T cells in Susac syndrome. TCRdb used MiXCR to reprocess the immunoSEQ multiplex PCR reads, holding one entry per CDR3 protein. This repertoire shows about 150,000 distinct CDR3 sequences, about 94% found once; its top ten account for 0.065% to 0.095%. Sequencing used CD4+ T cells from PBMCs. The receptors shown here come from a human donor with Susac syndrome. CDR3s include the opening cysteine and the closing phenylalanine or tryptophan. A D gene is named only where the DNA matches it firmly. A row's size may be missing; if present it is once, few, many or a size class.

J	V	size	D	CDR3	DNA
TRBJ2-7	TRBV6-6	.	TRBD1	CASTILGQGASGEQYF	TGTGCCAGCACCATCCTTGGACAGGGGGCGTCTGGGGAGCAGTACTTC
TRBJ2-1	TRBV18	once	TRBD2	CASSLRVAGSPLEQFF	TGTGCCAGCTCACTCCGAGTAGCGGGATCCCCCCTTGAGCAGTTCTTC
TRBJ2-1	TRBV27	.	TRBD2	CASSGASGGPYNEQFF	TGTGCCAGCAGCGGGGCTAGCGGGGGGCCCTACAATGAGCAGTTCTTC
TRBJ2-1	TRBV2	.	.	CASTVNTSPNEQFF	TGTGCCAGCACCGTGAATACCTCCCCCAATGAGCAGTTCTTC
TRBJ2-5	TRBV18	.	.	CASSPRQEETQYF	TGTGCCAGCTCACCGCGGCAAGAAGAGACCCAGTACTTC
TRBJ2-7	TRBV9	.	.	CASSVDYRSASYEQYF	TGTGCCAGCAGCGTAGATTACCGGTCCGCTTCCTACGAGCAGTACTTC
TRBJ2-2	TRBV11-2	once	TRBD2	CASSLDPGLAGGQYTGELFF	TGTGCCAGCAGCTTAGATCCAGGACTAGCGGGAGGCCAATACACCGGGGAGCTGTTTTTT
TRBJ2-5	TRBV7-9	once	.	CASSPAGPGETQYF	TGTGCCAGCAGCCCCGCCGGACCCGGAGAGACCCAGTACTTC
TRBJ2-3	TRBV20-1	.	.	CSAPGPGTDTQYF	TGCAGTGCTCCCGGTCCGGGCACAGATACGCAGTATTTT
TRBJ1-3	TRBV29-1	.	.	CSVEEGPGAGNTIYF	TGCAGCGTTGAAGAAGGGCCAGGGGCTGGAAACACCATATATTTT
TRBJ1-5	TRBV6-6	.	TRBD1	CASSYSGDSHQPQHF	TGTGCCAGCAGTTACTCGGGGGACAGCCATCAGCCCCAGCATTTT
TRBJ2-7	TRBV24-1	.	TRBD2	CATSDTKRGNYEQYF	TGTGCCACCAGTGACACTAAGCGGGGCAACTACGAGCAGTACTTC
TRBJ2-1	TRBV20-1	.	TRBD2	CSASNPTEGSGFYNEQFF	TGCAGTGCTAGCAACCCCACTGAGGGTAGCGGGTTTTACAATGAGCAGTTCTTC
TRBJ1-1	TRBV3-1	.	.	CASSQVTGAVGVFF	TGTGCCAGCAGCCAAGTAACAGGCGCGGTCGGGGTTTTCTTT
TRBJ1-5	TRBV20-1	.	.	CSARPEKGNQPQHF	TGCAGTGCTAGACCTGAAAAGGGCAATCAGCCCCAGCATTTT
TRBJ1-5	TRBV3-1	.	.	CASSQSGDQPQHF	TGTGCCAGCAGCCAATCGGGCGATCAGCCCCAGCATTTT
TRBJ2-1	TRBV19	.	TRBD2	CASSISEAGGTPFF	TGTGCCAGTAGTATAAGTGAAGCGGGAGGGACTCCGTTCTTC
TRBJ2-1	TRBV25-1	.	.	CASSRPNEQFF	TGTGCCAGCAGTCGCCCTAATGAGCAGTTCTTC
TRBJ2-7	TRBV29-1	.	TRBD1	CSVVTGGKNEQYF	TGCAGCGTTGTGACAGGGGGCAAAAACGAGCAGTACTTC
TRBJ2-3	TRBV18	.	.	CASSPSRFSTDTQYF	TGTGCCAGCTCACCATCAAGATTTAGCACAGATACGCAGTATTTT
TRBJ2-2	TRBV29-1	.	.	CSVEALRRGGMNTGELFF	TGCAGCGTTGAAGCCCTCCGTCGAGGGGGAATGAACACCGGGGAGCTGTTTTTT
TRBJ2-2	TRBV12-3/TRBV12-4	.	.	CASSRGMNTGELFF	TGTGCCAGCAGTAGGGGAATGAACACCGGGGAGCTGTTTTTT
TRBJ1-5	TRBV6-1	.	.	CASSYDGNQPQHF	TGTGCCAGCAGCTATGACGGGAATCAGCCCCAGCATTTT
TRBJ1-2	TRBV7-9	.	.	CASSPRSTRTHGYTF	TGTGCCAGCAGCCCCCGGTCTACAAGGACCCATGGCTACACCTTC
TRBJ1-6	TRBV4-1	.	.	CASSHPNSPLHF	TGCGCCAGCAGCCACCCCAACTCACCCCTCCACTTT
TRBJ1-5	TRBV19	.	TRBD1	CASRGGTGRQPQHF	TGTGCCTCTCGGGGCGGGACAGGGCGCCAGCCCCAGCATTTT
TRBJ1-1	TRBV4-2	few	TRBD1	CASSQGPGQGALEAFF	TGTGCCAGCAGCCAAGGGCCGGGGCAGGGGGCCCTTGAAGCTTTCTTT
TRBJ1-5	TRBV25-1	.	.	CASSDGRYSNQPQHF	TGTGCCAGCAGTGACGGCCGTTATAGCAATCAGCCCCAGCATTTT
TRBJ2-7	TRBV18	.	.	CASSLRDSGHGSYEQYF	TGTGCCAGCTCACTCCGCGATAGCGGTCACGGCTCCTACGAGCAGTACTTC
TRBJ2-7	TRBV27	.	.	CASSSFYEQYF	TGTGCCAGCAGCTCCTTCTACGAGCAGTACTTC
TRBJ1-5	TRBV3-1	.	.	CASSQEKGQPQHF	TGTGCCAGCAGCCAAGAGAAGGGACAGCCCCAGCATTTT
TRBJ1-1	TRBV6-5	.	.	CASSPGLGSETEAFF	TGTGCCAGCAGTCCTGGGTTAGGGTCTGAGACTGAAGCTTTCTTT
TRBJ2-7	TRBV7-9	.	TRBD1	CASSNNLGQYEQYF	TGTGCCAGCAGCAACAACCTGGGACAGTACGAGCAGTACTTC
TRBJ2-7	TRBV14	.	TRBD2	CASSLGGGSFEQYF	TGTGCCAGCAGCCTTGGCGGCGGGAGTTTCGAGCAGTACTTC
TRBJ2-6	TRBV30	once	.	CAWSRAGGSGANVLTF	TGTGCCTGGAGCAGGGCTGGGGGCTCTGGGGCCAACGTCCTGACTTTC
TRBJ1-5	TRBV6-6	.	.	CASSYRDQPQHF	TGTGCCAGCAGTTACAGGGATCAGCCCCAGCATTTT
TRBJ2-1	TRBV20-1	.	TRBD2	CSAPSGRGSYNEQFF	TGCAGTGCCCCAAGCGGGAGAGGGTCCTACAATGAGCAGTTCTTC
TRBJ1-6	TRBV25-1	.	.	CASSGYNSPLHF	TGTGCCAGCAGTGGCTATAATTCACCCCTCCACTTT
TRBJ2-1	TRBV2	.	TRBD2	CASSDASGLSSYNEQFF	TGTGCCAGCAGTGACGCTAGCGGGCTAAGCTCCTACAATGAGCAGTTCTTC